The 24 T cell receptor beta chains presented below share a single source sample, sequenced in a study of T cell changes during pregnancy in multiple sclerosis. Measured with immunoSEQ multiplex PCR; TCRdb has only the in-frame clones, and not every one. The sample carries 65,000 to 80,000 clones, over 85% recorded once. Sample: CD4+ T cells from peripheral blood mononuclear cells, taken before pregnancy. All receptors come from a female donor with multiple sclerosis, enrolled in a pregnancy study.

CDR3 bases: TGTGCCAGCAGCTTATTTTTCTCGGACAGGGAGGATCCCTACGAGCAGTACTTC. It yields the protein CASSLFFSDREDPYEQYF. The chain is built from TRBV11-2 and TRBJ2-7, with 8 bases identical to TRBD1. The CDR3 is made up of 18 amino acids. Germline lookup yields CDR1 SGHAT and CDR2 FQNNGV. Trimming at V came to 2 bases and at J to 2 bases, leaving 14 bases not matched to a gene.

The V and J genes are TRBV28 and TRBJ2-5, with 11 nucleotides matching TRBD2. The J segment lost 2 bases and the V segment lost 5 bases, leaving 10 bases of the junction unmatched. The CDR3 is 17 residues long. Germline CDR1 and CDR2: MDHEN and SYDVKM. The CDR3 nucleotides read TGTGCCAGCAGTCAACTCGGGACTAGCGGACCTCAAGAGACCCAGTACTTC. The encoded protein is CASSQLGTSGPQETQYF.

V and J are TRBV2 and TRBJ2-1; TRBD1 matches at 9 bases. Germline assignment: CDR1 SNHLY and CDR2 FYNNEI. V shed 5 bases and J 4 bases; nucleotides not matched to a gene: 6. The CDR3 spans 15 residues. This CDR3 is CASSRTGGAYNEQFF. The CDR3 nucleotides are TGTGCCAGCAGTCGAACAGGGGGCGCGTACAATGAGCAGTTCTTC.

The V and J genes are TRBV6-5 and TRBJ2-4; tentatively, D is TRBD1 (6 bases). V dropped 6 bases and J dropped 0 bases, with 9 bases sitting between them. Germline V gene lookup returns CDR1 MNHEY and CDR2 SVGAGI. The CDR3 extends over 14 amino acids. CDR3: CASSRGQAKNIQYF. CDR3 in DNA: TGTGCCAGCAGCAGGGGACAAGCCAAAAACATTCAGTACTTC.

J is TRBJ2-1 and V is TRBV5-6; 7 nucleotides match TRBD2. Germline lookup yields CDR1 SGHDT and CDR2 YYEEEE. This CDR3 spans 17 amino acids. V lost 4 bases to trimming and J lost 10 bases; unmatched junction nucleotides: 20. In DNA, the CDR3 is TGTGCCAGCAGCCCCGCCGGGTGGGCGGGAGTGGGGGGGGAGCAGTTCTTC. As protein: CASSPAGWAGVGGEQFF.

This chain joins TRBV14 and TRBJ2-7; D is possibly TRBD1 (5 bases). CDR1 is SGHDN and CDR2 is FVKESK in the germline V gene. The germline V and J ends were trimmed by 6 bases and 2 bases, with 14 bases remaining between them. This CDR3 has 14 amino acids. The CDR3 loop is CASRGSGHTYEQYF. As DNA, the CDR3 is TGTGCCAGCAGGGGATCAGGGCATACCTACGAGCAGTACTTC. Filled out from reference TRBV14 and TRBJ2-7, the complete variable domain reads EAGVTQFPSHSVIEKGQTVTLRCDPISGHDNLYWYRRVMGKEIKFLLHFVKESKQDESGMPNNRFLAERTGGTYSTLKVQPAELEDSGVYFCASRGSGHTYEQYFGPGTRLTVT.

The chain recombines TRBV5-1 with TRBJ2-1; 7 positions agree with TRBD2. Trimming took 4 bases from V and 4 from J; bases not matched to a gene: 2. Germline V gene sequence: CDR1 SGHRS, CDR2 YFSETQ. This CDR3 comprises 13 residues. DNA for the CDR3: TGCGCCAGCAGCGGGGGACTATACAATGAGCAGTTCTTC. Translated, it gives CASSGGLYNEQFF.

The V gene is TRBV4-1, the J gene TRBJ1-1, with a tentative D call TRBD1 (5 bases). The germline V gene encodes CDR1 MGHRA and CDR2 YSYEKL. V lost 1 base to trimming and J lost 4 bases, with 13 bases between them. There are 15 residues in the CDR3. CDR3 residues: CASSQGWGRGTEAFF. Written as DNA, the CDR3 is TGCGCCAGCAGCCAAGGATGGGGAAGGGGCACTGAAGCTTTCTTT.

This clone was seen only once. The chain employs TRBV14 and TRBJ2-3; 7 bases match TRBD1. Germline CDR1 SGHDN, CDR2 FVKESK. CDR3 size: 17 residues. The trim removed 6 bases at V and 2 bases at J, leaving 14 bases unmatched. CDR3 bases: TGTGCCAGCAGTCCCGGGACAGCTAAAATCTCCACAGATACGCAGTATTTT. The encoded protein is CASSPGTAKISTDTQYF. Drawing the rest from reference TRBV14 and TRBJ2-3, the complete variable domain is EAGVTQFPSHSVIEKGQTVTLRCDPISGHDNLYWYRRVMGKEIKFLLHFVKESKQDESGMPNNRFLAERTGGTYSTLKVQPAELEDSGVYFCASSPGTAKISTDTQYFGPGTRLTVL.

The gene calls are TRBV30 and TRBJ1-4, with D perhaps matching TRBD1 (5 bases). Per the germline V gene, CDR1 is GTSNPN and CDR2 is SVGIG (reference sequence). CDR3 length equals 14 residues. V lost 0 bases to trimming and J lost 10 bases, with 15 bases between them. The CDR3 DNA reads TGTGCCTGGAGTGTATCCAGGGTTATCGGAAAACTGTTTTTT. Residues: CAWSVSRVIGKLFF.

This sequence joins TRBV6-5 and TRBJ1-1; 9 nucleotides agree with TRBD1. CDR1 MNHEY and CDR2 SVGAGI come from the germline V gene. The CDR3 spans 14 residues. V lost 6 bases and J lost 7; bases outside the gene matches: 9. The CDR3 is CASRPSGTGLEAFF. The CDR3 bases are TGTGCCAGCAGACCCTCCGGGACAGGGCTTGAAGCTTTCTTT.

The chain is built from TRBV5-4 and TRBJ1-4; D is unresolved. The CDR3 covers 15 residues. Germline CDR1 is SGHNT and CDR2 is YYREEE (reference sequence). V was trimmed by 0 bases and J by 8 bases, leaving 14 bases between them. CDR3 residues: CASSLGGGQREKLFF. The CDR3 DNA reads TGTGCCAGCAGCTTGGGGGGAGGGCAAAGGGAAAAACTGTTTTTT.

The CDR3 sequence is CASSPGQGIGNGYTF. CDR3 nucleotides: TGCGCCAGCAGCCCCGGACAGGGAATCGGGAATGGCTACACCTTC. The chain links TRBV5-1 to TRBJ1-2, with 8 positions matching TRBD1. J lost 6 bases, V lost 4 bases, and 11 bases had no gene match. Germline CDR1 SGHRS, CDR2 YFSETQ. This CDR3 contains 15 residues.

The rearrangement joins TRBV7-9 to TRBJ2-2; D uncertain. Germline CDR1 reads SEHNR; CDR2 reads FQNEAQ (reference sequence). The CDR3 spans 16 residues. V shed 5 bases and J shed 7 bases, with 20 bases lying between them. The CDR3 reads CASSATPLITLGELFF. As DNA, the CDR3 is TGTGCCAGCAGCGCGACTCCCCTTATAACTCTCGGGGAGCTGTTTTTT.

The chain combines TRBV19 with TRBJ2-1; 9 bases map to TRBD2. CDR1 LNHDA and CDR2 SQIVND come from the germline V gene (reference sequence). The V segment lost 3 bases and the J segment 9 bases; nucleotides outside the gene matches: 12. The CDR3 totals 16 residues. In DNA, the CDR3 is TGTGCCAGTAGTATCAGTGAAGGCGGGAGGGCCAGTGAGCAGTTCTTC. It yields the protein CASSISEGGRASEQFF.

The table lists this clone with a count of one. The gene calls are TRBV15 and TRBJ2-7; tentative D call: TRBD2 (6 bases). Germline V gene data show CDR1 as LNHNV and CDR2 as YYDKDF (reference sequence). This CDR3 is 15 amino acids long. V lost 1 base, J lost 5 bases, and 15 bases lay in between. The CDR3 is CATSRGGNLWNEQYF. The CDR3 DNA reads as TGTGCCACCAGCAGAGGCGGGAACCTTTGGAACGAGCAGTACTTC.

V is TRBV6-1 and J is TRBJ2-3; maybe TRBD2 (5 bases). This CDR3 contains 13 residues. The germline CDR1 and CDR2 sequences are MNHNS and SASEGT. Trimming removed 7 bases at V and 4 bases at J, with 12 bases between. The CDR3 reads CASMRTVADTQYF. For the CDR3, the DNA is TGTGCCAGCATGAGGACTGTCGCAGATACGCAGTATTTT.

This sequence joins TRBV11-2 and TRBJ1-1; the D gene is possibly TRBD1 (6 bases). CDR1 is SGHAT and CDR2 is FQNNGV in the germline V gene. The CDR3 contains 14 residues. V lost 5 bases and J lost 0, with 10 bases in between. CDR3 sequence (DNA): TGTGCCAGCAGCCTTACAGGGATGAACACTGAAGCTTTCTTT. Amino acid sequence: CASSLTGMNTEAFF.

This clone was observed a handful of times. This sequence joins TRBV19 and TRBJ1-1; the D is unclear. The CDR3 has 11 amino acids. Germline CDR1 and CDR2: LNHDA and SQIVND (reference sequence). V shed 4 bases and J shed 11 bases, with 11 bases lying between them. The CDR3 sequence: CASSNGWAAFF. CDR3 coding DNA: TGTGCCAGTAGTAATGGTTGGGCGGCTTTCTTT.

The chain recombines TRBV28 with TRBJ2-4, with 8 bases that match TRBD1. Losses at the gene ends were 5 bases for V and 2 bases for J; bases not matched to a gene: 5. CDR1 is MDHEN, CDR2 SYDVKM, per germline. The CDR3 length is 15 residues. The CDR3 sequence: CASSPQGATKNIQYF. The CDR3 region has the DNA TGTGCCAGCAGTCCTCAGGGGGCCACCAAAAACATTCAGTACTTC.

The chain employs TRBV5-5 and TRBJ1-3; D is possibly TRBD1 (5 bases). V was clipped by 0 bases and J by 4 bases, with 11 bases between them. CDR3 size: 15 residues. The germline gives CDR1 SGHKS, CDR2 YYEKEE (reference sequence). DNA of the CDR3: TGTGCCAGCAGCTTGGTAGCAGGGATCGGAAACACCATATATTTT. Protein: CASSLVAGIGNTIYF.

The rearrangement joins TRBV21-1 to TRBJ1-2. TRBV21-1 has pseudogene status. The CDR3 is 13 amino acids. The CDR3 DNA is TGTGCCAGCAGCATAAGGGAGGATGAGGGCTACACCTTC. Amino acids: CASSIREDEGYTF.

The chain is built from TRBV5-1 and TRBJ2-5; D is unclear. V was pared by 0 bases and J by 1 base, with 13 bases between. Germline V gene sequence: CDR1 SGHRS, CDR2 YFSETQ. The CDR3 has 16 amino acids. The CDR3 DNA reads TGCGCCAGCAGCTTGGGCGCCGTTGGCGGCCAAGAGACCCAGTACTTC. Its protein product is CASSLGAVGGQETQYF.

The chain carries TRBV5-1 and TRBJ2-2, with D tentatively TRBD2 (5 bases). Germline loops: CDR1 SGHRS, CDR2 YFSETQ. The CDR3 covers 16 residues. The V gene lost 0 bases and the J gene lost 0 bases, with 9 bases spanning the gap. The CDR3 spells CASSLDGRTNTGELFF. CDR3 nucleotide sequence: TGCGCCAGCAGCTTGGATGGGAGAACGAACACCGGGGAGCTGTTTTTT.